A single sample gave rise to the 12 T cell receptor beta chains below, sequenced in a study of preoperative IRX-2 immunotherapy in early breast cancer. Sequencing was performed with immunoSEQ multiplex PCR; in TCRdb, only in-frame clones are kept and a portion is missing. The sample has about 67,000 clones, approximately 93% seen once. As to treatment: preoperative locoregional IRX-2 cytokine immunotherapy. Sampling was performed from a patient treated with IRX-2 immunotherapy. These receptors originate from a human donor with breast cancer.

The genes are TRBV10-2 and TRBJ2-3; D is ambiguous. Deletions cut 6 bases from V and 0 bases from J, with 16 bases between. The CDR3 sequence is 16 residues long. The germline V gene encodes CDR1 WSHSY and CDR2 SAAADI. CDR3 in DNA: TGCGCCAGCAGCTGGTCTCAACTCTACAGCACAGATACGCAGTATTTT. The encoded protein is CASSWSQLYSTDTQYF.

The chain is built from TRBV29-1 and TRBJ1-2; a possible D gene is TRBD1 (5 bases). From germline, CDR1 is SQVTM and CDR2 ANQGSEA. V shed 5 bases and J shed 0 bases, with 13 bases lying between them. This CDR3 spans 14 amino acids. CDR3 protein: CSVQTGNSNYGYTF. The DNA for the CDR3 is TGCAGCGTTCAAACAGGAAATTCTAACTATGGCTACACCTTC.

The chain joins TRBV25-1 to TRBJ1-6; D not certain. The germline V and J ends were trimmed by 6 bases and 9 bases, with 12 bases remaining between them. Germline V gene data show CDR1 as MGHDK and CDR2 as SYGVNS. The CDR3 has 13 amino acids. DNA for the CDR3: TGTGCCAGCAGAGCTGGTAGGGTTTCACCCCTCCACTTT. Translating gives CASRAGRVSPLHF. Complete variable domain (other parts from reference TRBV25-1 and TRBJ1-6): EADIYQTPRYLVIGTGKKITLECSQTMGHDKMYWYQQDPGMELHLIHYSYGVNSTEKGDLSSESTVSRIRTEHFPLTLESARPSHTSQYLCASRAGRVSPLHFGNGTRLTVT.

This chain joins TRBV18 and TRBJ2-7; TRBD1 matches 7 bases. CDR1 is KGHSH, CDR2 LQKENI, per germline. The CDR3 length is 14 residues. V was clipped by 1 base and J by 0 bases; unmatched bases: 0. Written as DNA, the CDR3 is TGTGCCAGCTCACCACAGGGGGCCTCCTACGAGCAGTACTTC. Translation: CASSPQGASYEQYF.

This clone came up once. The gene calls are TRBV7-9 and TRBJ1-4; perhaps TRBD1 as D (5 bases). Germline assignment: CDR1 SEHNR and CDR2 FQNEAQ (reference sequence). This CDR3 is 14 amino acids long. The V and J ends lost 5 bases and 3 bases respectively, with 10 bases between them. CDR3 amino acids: CASSPRGANEKLFF. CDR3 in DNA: TGTGCCAGCAGCCCTCGGGGGGCTAATGAAAAACTGTTTTTT.

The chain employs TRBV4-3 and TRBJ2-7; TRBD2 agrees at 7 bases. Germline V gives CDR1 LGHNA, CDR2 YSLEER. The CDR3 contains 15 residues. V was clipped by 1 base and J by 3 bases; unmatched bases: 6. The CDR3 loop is CASSQGDGGFYEQYF. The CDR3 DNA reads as TGCGCCAGCAGCCAAGGAGACGGGGGGTTCTACGAGCAGTACTTC.

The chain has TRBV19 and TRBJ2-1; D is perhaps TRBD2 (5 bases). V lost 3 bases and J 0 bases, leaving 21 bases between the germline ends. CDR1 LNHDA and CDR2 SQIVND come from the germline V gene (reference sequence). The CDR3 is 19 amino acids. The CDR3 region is CASSINRGRTANSYNEQFF. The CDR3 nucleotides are TGTGCCAGTAGTATTAATCGCGGACGGACTGCCAACTCCTACAATGAGCAGTTCTTC.

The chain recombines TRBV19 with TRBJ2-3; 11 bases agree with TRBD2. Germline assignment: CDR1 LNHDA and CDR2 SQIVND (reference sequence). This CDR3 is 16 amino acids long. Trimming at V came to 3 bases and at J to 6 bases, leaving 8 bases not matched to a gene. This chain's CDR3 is CASSMMGLAVRDTQYF. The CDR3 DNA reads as TGTGCCAGTAGTATGATGGGACTAGCGGTTCGGGATACGCAGTATTTT.

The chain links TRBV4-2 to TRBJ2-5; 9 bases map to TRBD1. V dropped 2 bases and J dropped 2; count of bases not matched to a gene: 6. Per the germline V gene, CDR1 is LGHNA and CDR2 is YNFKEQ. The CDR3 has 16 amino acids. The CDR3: CASSQPPGTGQETQYF. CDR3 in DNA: TGTGCCAGCAGCCAACCACCGGGGACAGGGCAAGAGACCCAGTACTTC.

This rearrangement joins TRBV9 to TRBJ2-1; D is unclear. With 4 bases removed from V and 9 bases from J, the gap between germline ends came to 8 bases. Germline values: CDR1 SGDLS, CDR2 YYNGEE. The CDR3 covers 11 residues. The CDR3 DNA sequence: TGTGCCAGCAGCCAGTACGTTGAGCAGTTCTTC. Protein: CASSQYVEQFF.

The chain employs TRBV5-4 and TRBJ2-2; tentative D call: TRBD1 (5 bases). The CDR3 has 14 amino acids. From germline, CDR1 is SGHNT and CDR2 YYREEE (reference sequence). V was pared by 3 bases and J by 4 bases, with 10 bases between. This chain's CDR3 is CASSSRQSTGELFF. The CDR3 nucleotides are TGTGCCAGCAGCTCAAGACAGTCCACCGGGGAGCTGTTTTTT.

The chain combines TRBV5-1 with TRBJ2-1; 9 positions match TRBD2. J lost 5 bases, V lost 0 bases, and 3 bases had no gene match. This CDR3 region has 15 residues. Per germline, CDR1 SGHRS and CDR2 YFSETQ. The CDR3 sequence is CASSLETSGNNEQFF. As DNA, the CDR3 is TGCGCCAGCAGCTTGGAGACTAGCGGAAACAATGAGCAGTTCTTC.